Listed here are 12 T cell receptor beta chains from one sample, sequenced in a study of regulatory T cells in long-lasting Graves disease. Time point denoted: persistent/refractory GD, antithyroid drugs over 5 years with positive TRAb. Researchers made the TCR library from RNA that was extracted from PBMCs. The authors built TCR beta libraries using iRepertoire HTBI primers and Arm-PCR of CDR3 regions. MiXCR, applied by TCRdb to the multiplex PCR reads, yields one record per CDR3 protein. In the table there are over 650,000 distinct CDR3 sequences, about 32% of which are singletons. Sequencing was performed on peripheral blood mononuclear cells (PBMCs), taken when the disease was refractory, from a patient treated with antithyroid drugs. These receptors originate from a female donor with Graves disease.

This rearrangement joins TRBV6-1 to TRBJ2-2, with 12 bases fitting TRBD2. The V gene end was trimmed by 6 bases and the J gene end by 4 bases; junction bases not matched to a gene: 6. The V gene's germline CDR1 is MNHNS and CDR2 SASEGT. The length of the CDR3 is 16 residues. The CDR3 is CASRKTSGSGTGELFF. The CDR3 region has the DNA TGTGCCAGCAGGAAGACTAGCGGGAGCGGCACCGGGGAGCTGTTTTTT.

Concerning this clonotype: A much larger clone is a single base away; this may be a read error. This sequence joins TRBV11-2 and TRBJ1-1; D is unresolved. Per germline, CDR1 SGHAT and CDR2 FQNNGV. The CDR3 has 14 amino acids. CDR3 DNA sequence: TGTGTCAGCAGCTTAGGTATGGGTTACACTGAAGCTTTCTTT. Translating gives CVSSLGMGYTEAFF.

The sample holds a few counts of this clonotype. J is TRBJ1-1 and V is TRBV18; D is ambiguous. CDR1 is KGHSH, CDR2 LQKENI, per germline. CDR3 length equals 13 residues. The germline V and J ends were trimmed by 8 bases and 0 bases, with 10 bases remaining between them. For the CDR3, the DNA is TGTGCCAGCGCACTACAGCTGAACACTGAAGCTTTCTTT. Protein: CASALQLNTEAFF. The full variable domain, in which reference TRBV18 and TRBJ1-1 provide the parts outside the CDR3, is NAGVMQNPRHLVRRRGQEARLRCSPMKGHSHVYWYRQLPEEGLKFMVYLQKENIIDESGMPKERFSAEFPKEGPSILRIQQVVRGDSAAYFCASALQLNTEAFFGQGTRLTVV.

This clonotype has only a few counts. The chain joins TRBV29-1 to TRBJ1-1, with D hard to call. This CDR3 comprises 13 residues. Germline V CDR1 and CDR2: SQVTM, ANQGSEA. The CDR3 protein is CIAREGMNTEAFF. Here the CDR3 DNA reads TGCATCGCCCGTGAAGGGATGAACACTGAAGCTTTCTTT.

The rearrangement links TRBV20-1 to TRBJ2-3, with D hard to call. The CDR3 has 12 residues. V was trimmed by 4 bases and J by 6 bases, leaving 11 bases between them. The germline gives CDR1 DFQATT, CDR2 SNEGSKA (reference sequence). CDR3 region: CSATPAADTQYF. In DNA form, the CDR3 reads TGCAGTGCTACACCGGCCGCGGATACGCAGTATTTT.

The chain is built from TRBV20-1 and TRBJ2-3; tentatively, D is TRBD2 (5 bases). Germline V gives CDR1 DFQATT, CDR2 SNEGSKA (reference sequence). This CDR3 region has 13 residues. V lost 3 bases to trimming and J lost 4 bases, with 11 bases between them. The CDR3 nucleotides are TGCAGTGCTAGGGGAGCGGCGGCAGATACGCAGTATTTT. Residues: CSARGAAADTQYF.

In its sample, this clonotype was seen many times. The chain employs TRBV11-2 and TRBJ2-5, with TRBD2 identical over 7 bases. Germline V lookup: CDR1 SGHAT, CDR2 FQNNGV. The CDR3 contains 14 residues. Unmatched junction bases numbered 5, after V lost 5 bases and J lost 2 bases. CDR3 DNA sequence: TGTGCCAGCAGCCCGGGACTACCACAAGAGACCCAGTACTTC. Its protein product is CASSPGLPQETQYF.

This chain connects TRBV19 to TRBJ2-7; D might be TRBD2 (6 bases). Between the trimmed V and J ends, which lost 5 bases and 2 bases, there was a span of 19 bases. CDR3 length equals 16 residues. Germline CDR1 is LNHDA and CDR2 is SQIVND (reference sequence). CDR3 in DNA: TGTGCCAGTAGTCCTCCCTCGAGGGAGGACACCTACGAGCAGTACTTC. Translated: CASSPPSREDTYEQYF. The full variable domain, its missing parts supplied by reference TRBV19 and TRBJ2-7, is DGGITQSPKYLFRKEGQNVTLSCEQNLNHDAMYWYRQDPGQGLRLIYYSQIVNDFQKGDIAEGYSVSREKKESFPLTVTSAQKNPTAFYLCASSPPSREDTYEQYFGPGTRLTVT.

The gene calls are TRBV7-9 and TRBJ1-1; perhaps TRBD1 as D (5 bases). Trimming left V 0 bases short and J 2 bases short, with 10 bases between. Germline values: CDR1 SEHNR, CDR2 FQNEAQ (reference sequence). The CDR3 sequence is 15 residues long. The CDR3, as DNA: TGTGCCAGCAGCTTAGCTGCAGGGATAAACACTGAAGCTTTCTTT. It translates to CASSLAAGINTEAFF. Complete variable domain (other parts from reference TRBV7-9 and TRBJ1-1): DTGVSQNPRHKITKRGQNVTFRCDPISEHNRLYWYRQTLGQGPEFLTYFQNEAQLEKSRLLSDRFSAERPKGSFSTLEIQRTEQGDSAMYLCASSLAAGINTEAFFGQGTRLTVV.

The chain carries TRBV12-3 or TRBV12-4 and TRBJ1-5, with a weak D call TRBD1 (5 bases). The V and J ends lost 3 bases and 6 bases respectively, with 12 bases between them. This CDR3 has 14 amino acids. In nucleotides, the CDR3 is TGTGCCAGCAGTTTTGAAGGGGTTAGTCAGCCCCAGCATTTT. The encoded protein is CASSFEGVSQPQHF.

This clonotype was seen ten or more times. The V call is TRBV12-3 or TRBV12-4, the J call TRBJ1-6; TRBD1 agrees at 9 bases. The CDR3 is made up of 14 amino acids. The V gene end was trimmed by 6 bases and the J gene end by 8 bases; junction bases not matched to a gene: 5. The DNA for the CDR3 is TGTGCCAGCAGCCAGACAGGGGGAGATTCACCCCTCCACTTT. Translated, it gives CASSQTGGDSPLHF.

This clonotype was observed at least ten times. DNA for the CDR3: TGTGCCAGCAGTTTACACGACAGGGGTCGCCCTGAAGCTTTCTTT. It is translated as CASSLHDRGRPEAFF. The chain links TRBV6-5 to TRBJ1-1, with 8 bases aligning to TRBD1. Germline CDR1 and CDR2: MNHEY and SVGAGI. The CDR3 runs to 15 residues. V lost 4 bases, J lost 6 bases, and 10 bases stayed unmatched.